Below, one TCR beta chain is given with its context. This entry is derived from a study of blood T cell repertoires in COVID-19. About the research overall: T cells, B-cell-depleted T cells, or PBMCs provided the cDNA or gDNA that served as material.

Under the authors' procedure: For nucleated cells, counts were estimated from reference gene primer amplification. Measured with immunoSEQ multiplex PCR; TCRdb has only the in-frame clones, and not every one. The V and J calls and clone size come from that table; D and trimming were worked out from the DNA. This sample has more than 95,000 clones; about 81% occur once, and the top ten carry 15% to 20%. Patients of the Seattle cohort, enrolled during active infection, were followed longitudinally. Sequenced: peripheral blood. This TCR derives from a young man with COVID-19, enrolled during active disease.

CDR3: CASSLGAAIRVYGYTF. The CDR3 DNA sequence: TGTGCCAGCAGCTTAGGCGCAGCAATCCGGGTTTATGGCTACACCTTC. The rearrangement uses TRBV13 and TRBJ1-2; D gene uncertain. Germline V gene data show CDR1 as PRHDT and CDR2 as FYEKMQ (reference sequence). V lost 0 bases, J lost 5 bases, and 16 bases lay in between. This CDR3 contains 16 residues.